Presented here are 20 T cell receptor beta chains from one specimen sequenced in a study of T cells after yellow fever vaccination. TCRdb re-analysed the 5' RACE reads in MiXCR, keeping a single row per CDR3 protein. Found here are 60,000 to 85,000 distinct CDR3 sequences, more than 5.5% of them singletons; the top ten hold 35% to 45%. Sequenced material: CD8+ T cells sorted from PBMCs, taken 5 days after the first yellow fever vaccination. These receptors were obtained from a man aged 18 to 29 who received the YFV17D yellow fever vaccine.

The sample holds many counts of this clonotype. V gene TRBV29-1 combines with J gene TRBJ1-1; D not resolved. The germline CDR1 and CDR2 sequences are SQVTM and ANQGSEA. The CDR3 sequence is 14 residues long. V was clipped by 5 bases and J by 1 base, with 14 bases between them. CDR3 nucleotides: TGCAGCGTTCTACTAAGAGGGAAGAACACTGAAGCTTTCTTT. It is translated as CSVLLRGKNTEAFF.

This clonotype was found many times. This rearrangement joins TRBV6-1 to TRBJ2-7, with TRBD1 matching 10 bases. This CDR3 has 14 amino acids. V lost 4 bases to trimming and J lost 4 bases; unmatched junction nucleotides: 4. Germline assignment: CDR1 MNHNS and CDR2 SASEGT. The DNA for the CDR3 is TGTGCCAGCAGTGCCGGGACAGGGGTATACGAGCAGTACTTC. Translating gives CASSAGTGVYEQYF.

This clonotype was seen only a few times. This rearrangement joins TRBV10-2 to TRBJ2-1, with D unclear. The ends were cut back, 4 bases at V and 4 bases at J, with 11 bases in the middle. From germline, CDR1 is WSHSY and CDR2 SAAADI. The CDR3 runs to 14 residues. CDR3 amino acids: CASSVYHLYNEQFF. The DNA for the CDR3 is TGCGCCAGCAGTGTGTACCACTTATACAATGAGCAGTTCTTC.

In its sample, this clonotype was seen many times. This chain connects TRBV7-8 to TRBJ2-7, with D tentatively TRBD1 or TRBD2 (5 bases each). Germline CDR1 SGHVS, CDR2 FQNEAQ. Trimming took off 6 bases at V and 2 bases at J, with 20 bases between the two ends. The CDR3 covers 16 residues. Written as DNA, the CDR3 is TGTGCCAGCAGTTCAACAGTCGGGACCCTAGCCTACGAGCAGTACTTC. It is translated as CASSSTVGTLAYEQYF.

This clonotype was seen repeatedly, ten times or more. V usage is TRBV20-1 and J usage is TRBJ1-1, with D possibly matching TRBD1 (6 bases). The CDR3 is 13 residues long. Between the trimmed V and J ends, which lost 3 bases and 5 bases, there was a span of 13 bases. From germline, CDR1 is DFQATT and CDR2 SNEGSKA (reference sequence). The CDR3 bases are TGCAGTGCTAGCTGGGGGAGGGGGACTGAAGCTTTCTTT. Its translation: CSASWGRGTEAFF.

This clonotype was seen more than once but under ten times. CDR3 region: CASREQGLGNIQYF. As DNA, the CDR3 is TGTGCCAGCAGAGAACAGGGTCTCGGAAACATTCAGTACTTC. The chain recombines TRBV28 with TRBJ2-4, with D possibly matching TRBD1 (6 bases). This CDR3 is built from 14 residues. V was clipped by 6 bases and J by 6 bases, with 15 bases between them. Germline values: CDR1 MDHEN, CDR2 SYDVKM.

This clonotype showed up many times. The J gene is TRBJ2-7, the V gene TRBV29-1, with unresolved D. The length of the CDR3 is 12 residues. Germline CDR1 is SQVTM and CDR2 is ANQGSEA. Trimming cost V 3 bases and J 7 bases, with 13 bases left between them. DNA for the CDR3: TGCAGCGTTGACGGATCCGCCGAGGAGCAGTACTTC. It specifies CSVDGSAEEQYF.

This clonotype was seen more than once but under ten times. This chain connects TRBV7-9 to TRBJ1-1, with D perhaps matching TRBD1 (6 bases). CDR3 length: 16 amino acids. V lost 5 bases to trimming and J lost 1 base, with 17 bases between them. Germline CDR1 is SEHNR and CDR2 is FQNEAQ (reference sequence). In nucleotides, the CDR3 is TGTGCCAGCAGCGAAAACAGGGAGAAAAGGAACACTGAAGCTTTCTTT. Translating it yields CASSENREKRNTEAFF.

This clonotype has a count of ten or more. The rearrangement links TRBV4-3 to TRBJ2-1; 14 nucleotides line up with TRBD2. This CDR3 has 15 residues. Germline CDR1 is LGHNA and CDR2 is YSLEER. The junction had 4 bases not matched to a gene; V was cut back by 6 bases and J by 6 bases. The CDR3 is CASREGLAGANEQFF. The CDR3 region has the DNA TGCGCCAGCAGGGAGGGACTAGCGGGGGCCAATGAGCAGTTCTTC.

The chain's CDR3 is CASSPSGGRGDTQYF. The CDR3 DNA is TGTGCCAGCAGCCCCAGCGGGGGGAGGGGAGATACGCAGTATTTT. The chain recombines TRBV7-3 with TRBJ2-3; 9 bases match TRBD2. With V trimmed by 5 bases and J by 5 bases, 8 bases remained unmatched. This CDR3 contains 15 residues. CDR1 SGHTA and CDR2 FQGTGA come from the germline V gene. Filled out from reference TRBV7-3 and TRBJ2-3, the complete variable domain reads GAGVSQTPSNKVTEKGKYVELRCDPISGHTALYWYRQSLGQGPEFLIYFQGTGAADDSGLPNDRFFAVRPEGSVSTLKIQRTERGDSAVYLCASSPSGGRGDTQYFGPGTRLTVL.

CDR3: CASSLDFLAGSYEQYF. CDR3 sequence (DNA): TGTGCCAGCAGCTTAGATTTCCTAGCGGGGTCCTACGAGCAGTACTTC. The chain joins TRBV11-2 to TRBJ2-7, with TRBD2 matching over 9 bases. Germline loops: CDR1 SGHAT, CDR2 FQNNGV. The ends lost 0 bases at V and 1 base at J; junction bases unmatched: 4. The CDR3 consists of 16 residues.

The chain is built from TRBV4-2 and TRBJ2-1, with D tentatively TRBD2 (6 bases). V was shortened by 4 bases and J by 5 bases, with 12 bases between the two germline ends. This CDR3 spans 14 amino acids. The V gene's germline CDR1 is LGHNA and CDR2 YNFKEQ. CDR3 sequence: CASSPGGLHNEQFF. CDR3 bases: TGTGCCAGCAGCCCCGGGGGACTCCACAATGAGCAGTTCTTC.

This clonotype was seen repeatedly, ten times or more. V and J are TRBV7-9 and TRBJ2-7; no clear D. This CDR3 comprises 14 residues. The V and J ends lost 1 base and 2 bases respectively, with 9 bases between them. The germline V gene has CDR1 SEHNR and CDR2 FQNEAQ (reference sequence). The DNA for the CDR3 is TGTGCCAGCAGCTTAGGCGGTAGCCCCTACGAGCAGTACTTC. This gives the protein CASSLGGSPYEQYF. Filled out from reference TRBV7-9 and TRBJ2-7, the complete variable domain reads DTGVSQNPRHKITKRGQNVTFRCDPISEHNRLYWYRQTLGQGPEFLTYFQNEAQLEKSRLLSDRFSAERPKGSFSTLEIQRTEQGDSAMYLCASSLGGSPYEQYFGPGTRLTVT.

The rearrangement uses TRBV7-6 and TRBJ1-1, with D perhaps TRBD1 (6 bases). The CDR3 sequence is 16 residues long. Germline CDR1 and CDR2: SGHVS and FNYEAQ. Trimming took 4 bases from V and 6 from J, leaving 21 bases between them. The CDR3, as DNA: TGTGCCAGCAGCTCCCCAGGGGCCGGGACCGGGCCTGAAGCTTTCTTT. This codes for CASSSPGAGTGPEAFF.

The chain links TRBV19 to TRBJ2-1; D is uncertain. Looked up from germline, CDR1 is LNHDA and CDR2 is SQIVND (reference sequence). This CDR3 has 17 amino acids. V lost 2 bases to trimming and J lost 6 bases, with 20 bases between them. CDR3 in DNA: TGTGCCAGTAGTATATATCAGACGGTAGATGCTCGCAATGAGCAGTTCTTC. Translated, it gives CASSIYQTVDARNEQFF. Based on the CDR3 plus reference TRBV19 and TRBJ2-1, the full variable domain is DGGITQSPKYLFRKEGQNVTLSCEQNLNHDAMYWYRQDPGQGLRLIYYSQIVNDFQKGDIAEGYSVSREKKESFPLTVTSAQKNPTAFYLCASSIYQTVDARNEQFFGPGTRLTVL.

This clonotype was detected a few times. This CDR3 is CASGIGTGNQPQHF. The CDR3 DNA follows: TGTGCCAGCGGGATCGGGACGGGCAATCAGCCCCAGCATTTT. The chain employs TRBV27 and TRBJ1-5; D may be TRBD1 (5 bases). Germline CDR1 reads MNHEY; CDR2 reads SMNVEV (reference sequence). The V gene lost 8 bases and the J gene lost 2 bases, with 13 bases spanning the gap. This CDR3 comprises 14 residues.

The V gene is TRBV14, the J gene TRBJ2-5; no definite D call. V was shortened by 0 bases and J by 7 bases, with 12 bases between the two germline ends. This CDR3 has 14 residues. Germline values: CDR1 SGHDN, CDR2 FVKESK. This CDR3 reads CASSQDVLLGTQYF. The CDR3 DNA sequence: TGTGCCAGCAGCCAAGACGTCCTCCTAGGGACCCAGTACTTC.

This clonotype was seen a handful of times. The chain combines TRBV21-1 with TRBJ2-7; the table's D call, TRBD2, has no DNA check behind it. TRBV21-1 is given as a pseudogene. The CDR3 is 17 residues long. The CDR3 is CASSNYGAGPSSYEQYV. Here the CDR3 DNA reads TGTGCCAGCAGCAACTACGGCGCAGGCCCTTCCTCCTACGAGCAGTACGTC.

This clonotype turned up a few times. The V gene is TRBV7-9, the J gene TRBJ2-2, with D perhaps matching TRBD2 (6 bases). In germline, CDR1 is SEHNR, CDR2 FQNEAQ (reference sequence). The CDR3 loop spans 16 amino acids. V was shortened by 4 bases and J by 5 bases, with 17 bases between the two germline ends. The chain's CDR3 is CASSSTHRRETGELFF. In DNA form, the CDR3 reads TGTGCCAGCAGCTCTACACATAGGAGGGAAACCGGGGAGCTGTTTTTT. Looking up the rest from reference TRBV7-9 and TRBJ2-2 gives the full variable domain: DTGVSQNPRHKITKRGQNVTFRCDPISEHNRLYWYRQTLGQGPEFLTYFQNEAQLEKSRLLSDRFSAERPKGSFSTLEIQRTEQGDSAMYLCASSSTHRRETGELFFGEGSRLTVL.

This clonotype appeared many times. The CDR3 nucleotides are TGTGCCAGCAGCATACAGGGGTACGAGGTTCAGCCCCAGCATTTT. It translates to CASSIQGYEVQPQHF. The V call is TRBV28, the J call TRBJ1-5; the match to TRBD1 covers 7 bases. J lost 6 bases, V lost 6 bases, and 11 bases had no gene match. Germline loops: CDR1 MDHEN, CDR2 SYDVKM. CDR3 size: 15 residues.